These 23 T cell receptor beta chains originate from one sample sequenced in a study of long-term antiretroviral therapy in people with HIV. The run of the v3.0 immunoSEQ assay was at survey level. Data came from immunoSEQ multiplex PCR; TCRdb stores just in-frame clones and leaves some out. This sample has about 30,000 clones, with about 93% found just once. Sample: unsorted PBMCs, taken roughly 6.3 years after starting antiretroviral therapy. These receptors were taken from a woman in her thirties or forties with HIV.

V and J are TRBV15 and TRBJ2-2; a weak D match, TRBD1 (6 bases). The V and J ends lost 0 bases and 6 bases respectively, with 20 bases between them. The CDR3 extends over 18 amino acids. The germline V gene has CDR1 LNHNV and CDR2 YYDKDF (reference sequence). CDR3 in DNA: TGTGCCACCAGCAGAGATATTAGAGTTGGTGAGGGGGCCGGGGAGCTGTTTTTT. This codes for CATSRDIRVGEGAGELFF. The whole variable domain, filled in from reference TRBV15 and TRBJ2-2, reads DAMVIQNPRYQVTQFGKPVTLSCSQTLNHNVMYWYQQKSSQAPKLLFHYYDKDFNNEADTPDNFQSRRPNTSFCFLDIRSPGLGDTAMYLCATSRDIRVGEGAGELFFGEGSRLTVL.

The chain recombines TRBV5-6 with TRBJ1-5; TRBD1 might be the D (5 bases). V lost 0 bases and J 7 bases, leaving 14 bases between the germline ends. The CDR3 spans 15 residues. Germline values: CDR1 SGHDT, CDR2 YYEEEE. The CDR3 DNA reads TGTGCCAGCAGCTTGGCCGGCACAGGAAAACAGCCCCAGCATTTT. Residues: CASSLAGTGKQPQHF.

V is TRBV11-2 and J is TRBJ2-1, with 13 bases matching TRBD2. Germline lookup yields CDR1 SGHAT and CDR2 FQNNGV. CDR3 length equals 16 residues. Unmatched junction bases numbered 7, after V lost 3 bases and J lost 8 bases. The chain's CDR3 is CASSLTSGGPGDEQFF. CDR3 sequence (DNA): TGTGCCAGCAGCTTGACTAGCGGGGGGCCGGGGGATGAGCAGTTCTTC.

The chain couples TRBV2 to TRBJ1-1; D might be TRBD1 (5 bases). V lost 6 bases, J lost 5 bases, and 16 bases lay in between. CDR1 and CDR2 (germline): SNHLY, FYNNEI. The CDR3 length is 14 residues. The CDR3 loop is CASSLTGMGTEAFF. The CDR3 DNA sequence: TGTGCCAGCAGCCTTACAGGAATGGGGACTGAAGCTTTCTTT.

The count of this clone is one. The chain recombines TRBV5-1 with TRBJ2-1, with a tentative D call TRBD1 (5 bases). This CDR3 region has 13 residues. V lost 2 bases and J lost 7, with 10 bases in between. CDR1 SGHRS and CDR2 YFSETQ come from the germline V gene. In nucleotides, the CDR3 is TGCGCCAGCAGCTTCACCCAGGGTAATGAGCAGTTCTTC. It specifies CASSFTQGNEQFF.

The J gene is TRBJ1-5, the V gene TRBV2; D unresolved. CDR3 length: 13 amino acids. Germline CDR1 and CDR2: SNHLY and FYNNEI. Trimming removed 5 bases from V and 3 bases from J, with 8 bases in between. DNA of the CDR3: TGTGCCAGCAGTCAGCAAGACAATCAGCCCCAGCATTTT. Encoded protein: CASSQQDNQPQHF.

The chain couples TRBV30 to TRBJ2-7; tentatively, D is TRBD1 or TRBD2 (6 bases each). The germline CDR1 and CDR2 sequences are GTSNPN and SVGIG (reference sequence). The CDR3 contains 12 residues. V lost 1 base and J 7 bases, leaving 11 bases between the germline ends. The CDR3 coding sequence is TGTGCCTGGAGTGCCCAAGGGGGGGAGCAGTACTTC. It specifies CAWSAQGGEQYF. Combining the CDR3 with reference TRBV30 and TRBJ2-7 gives the whole variable domain SQTIHQWPATLVQPVGSPLSLECTVEGTSNPNLYWYRQAAGRGLQLLFYSVGIGQISSEVPQNLSASRPQDRQFILSSKKLLLSDSGFYLCAWSAQGGEQYFGPGTRLTVT.

The count of this clone is one. The chain has TRBV6-5 and TRBJ1-2, with 8 nucleotides matching TRBD1. The CDR3 is 14 residues long. The V and J ends lost 6 bases and 5 bases, in that order; junction bases with no gene match: 8. Germline V lookup: CDR1 MNHEY, CDR2 SVGAGI. The CDR3 loop reads CASSPSGTGYGYTF. In DNA form, the CDR3 reads TGTGCCAGCAGCCCGTCCGGGACAGGTTATGGCTACACCTTC.

The chain carries TRBV7-2 and TRBJ1-5; D remains ambiguous. Deletions cut 2 bases from V and 5 bases from J, with 7 bases between. Germline CDR1 is SGHTA and CDR2 is FQGNSA. This CDR3 spans 13 amino acids. CDR3 sequence (DNA): TGTGCCAGCAGCTTACTTAATCATCAGCCCCAGCATTTT. Translation: CASSLLNHQPQHF.

The chain couples TRBV4-1 to TRBJ2-5, with unresolved D. Trimming took off 1 base at V and 8 bases at J, with 11 bases between the two ends. Germline V lookup: CDR1 MGHRA, CDR2 YSYEKL. The CDR3 spans 13 residues. CDR3 nucleotides: TGCGCCAGCAGCCAAGCGTCGTCAGAAACCCAGTACTTC. This gives the protein CASSQASSETQYF.

The rearrangement links TRBV29-1 to TRBJ1-1, with TRBD1 as a possible D gene (5 bases). CDR1 is SQVTM and CDR2 is ANQGSEA in the germline V gene. This CDR3 has 12 amino acids. V was cut by 7 bases and J by 3 bases, with 12 bases left in between. In nucleotides, the CDR3 is TGCAGCGCAGGACATGAAGACACTGAAGCTTTCTTT. Its protein product is CSAGHEDTEAFF.

This rearrangement joins TRBV4-3 to TRBJ2-7; 7 nucleotides agree with TRBD2. This CDR3 spans 15 amino acids. With 3 bases clipped from V and 4 bases from J, the junction kept 9 bases outside the gene matches. CDR1 is LGHNA and CDR2 is YSLEER in the germline V gene. The CDR3 here is CASSQSGDSGYEQYF. The CDR3 DNA reads as TGCGCCAGCAGCCAGAGCGGGGATTCAGGGTACGAGCAGTACTTC.

V and J are TRBV5-1 and TRBJ2-2, with D tentatively TRBD2 (5 bases). The CDR3 is 14 residues long. Trimming removed 2 bases at V and 5 bases at J, with 10 bases between. CDR1 is SGHRS and CDR2 is YFSETQ in the germline V gene. The CDR3 region has the DNA TGCGCCAGCAGCTTCGGGATGGTGACCGGGGAGCTGTTTTTT. The encoded protein is CASSFGMVTGELFF. The full variable domain, its missing parts supplied by reference TRBV5-1 and TRBJ2-2, is KAGVTQTPRYLIKTRGQQVTLSCSPISGHRSVSWYQQTPGQGLQFLFEYFSETQRNKGNFPGRFSGRQFSNSRSEMNVSTLELGDSALYLCASSFGMVTGELFFGEGSRLTVL.

Notes on this clone: The sample has other DNA sequences that encode this CDR3 too. The chain combines TRBV7-2 with TRBJ2-7; 8 nucleotides line up with TRBD1. The CDR3 has 13 amino acids. Losses at the gene ends were 4 bases for V and 6 bases for J; bases not matched to a gene: 5. CDR1 is SGHTA, CDR2 FQGNSA, per germline. CDR3 region: CASSSTGVGEQYF. The CDR3 bases are TGTGCCAGCAGCTCGACAGGGGTGGGCGAGCAGTACTTC.

CDR3 in amino acids: CASSLRLAGNTGELFF. The DNA of the CDR3 is TGCGCCAGCAGCCTCCGACTAGCGGGGAACACCGGGGAGCTGTTTTTT. This chain uses TRBV5-1 with TRBJ2-2, with 10 positions matching TRBD2. The V segment lost 4 bases and the J segment 1 base; nucleotides outside the gene matches: 4. CDR1 is SGHRS, CDR2 YFSETQ, per germline. CDR3 length: 16 residues.

The J gene is TRBJ1-1, the V gene TRBV7-2, with D possibly matching TRBD1 (6 bases). Between the trimmed V and J ends, which lost 5 bases and 1 base, there was a span of 11 bases. This CDR3 is built from 14 residues. Looked up from germline, CDR1 is SGHTA and CDR2 is FQGNSA. The CDR3 DNA follows: TGTGCCAGCAGCCAGGACAGATGGAACACTGAAGCTTTCTTT. Translation: CASSQDRWNTEAFF.

The chain combines TRBV15 with TRBJ1-4, with D perhaps TRBD1 (5 bases). V was shortened by 1 base and J by 11 bases, with 8 bases between the two germline ends. The CDR3 runs 12 residues. From germline, CDR1 is LNHNV and CDR2 YYDKDF (reference sequence). The CDR3 here is CATSRGEGKLFF. Here the CDR3 DNA reads TGTGCCACCAGCAGAGGGGAGGGGAAACTGTTTTTT.

The gene calls are TRBV5-6 and TRBJ1-2, with 10 nucleotides matching TRBD1. V dropped 2 bases and J dropped 6; count of bases not matched to a gene: 1. Germline loops: CDR1 SGHDT, CDR2 YYEEEE. The CDR3 length is 13 residues. CDR3 DNA: TGTGCCAGCAGCTTCGGGACAGGGGATGGCTACACCTTC. Protein: CASSFGTGDGYTF. The whole variable domain, filled in from reference TRBV5-6 and TRBJ1-2, reads DAGVTQSPTHLIKTRGQQVTLRCSPKSGHDTVSWYQQALGQGPQFIFQYYEEEERQRGNFPDRFSGHQFPNYSSELNVNALLLGDSALYLCASSFGTGDGYTFGSGTRLTVV.

CDR3 amino acids: CASSREQGGNEQFF. The CDR3 DNA reads TGTGCCAGCAGTAGGGAACAGGGGGGCAATGAGCAGTTCTTC. The chain carries TRBV7-9 and TRBJ2-1, with 8 bases identical to TRBD1. CDR1 and CDR2 (germline): SEHNR, FQNEAQ (reference sequence). V was pared by 6 bases and J by 6 bases, with 7 bases of the junction left unmatched. CDR3 length: 14 residues.

This rearrangement joins TRBV6-5 to TRBJ2-6; D gene uncertain. This CDR3 comprises 12 residues. The germline V gene encodes CDR1 MNHEY and CDR2 SVGAGI. V was clipped by 6 bases and J by 2 bases, with 2 bases between them. The CDR3 loop reads CASRTGANVLTF. DNA of the CDR3: TGTGCCAGCAGAACTGGGGCCAACGTCCTGACTTTC.

The chain links TRBV21-1 to TRBJ2-7; TRBD1 was called by the table and not checked on the DNA. TRBV21-1 is annotated as a pseudogene. The CDR3 totals 17 residues. This chain's CDR3 is CASSIRGQHPVSYEQYF. In DNA, the CDR3 is TGTGCCAGCAGCATAAGGGGACAGCACCCCGTTTCCTACGAGCAGTACTTC.

The V and J genes are TRBV21-1 and TRBJ2-5; the D segment call TRBD2 is taken from the table without a DNA check. TRBV21-1 is recorded as a pseudogene. The CDR3 runs 18 residues. The CDR3 nucleotides read TGTGCCAGCAGCAAAGCGGGAGGGCCACCCCCCTACCAAGAGACCCAGTACTTC. Translating it yields CASSKAGGPPPYQETQYF.

The genes are TRBV7-9 and TRBJ1-2; a weak D match, TRBD1 (5 bases). The CDR3 is made up of 12 amino acids. Germline assignment: CDR1 SEHNR and CDR2 FQNEAQ (reference sequence). The V gene lost 5 bases and the J gene lost 5 bases, with 9 bases spanning the gap. The CDR3 nucleotides are TGTGCCAGCAGCCCAAGACAGTATGGCTACACCTTC. Protein product: CASSPRQYGYTF.